This paragraph covers one TCR beta chain sequence. The antigen is unknown. The data were obtained in a study of cytomegalovirus exposure and HLA in healthy donors. Broader study findings: Reports credit the classifier with highly specific, highly sensitive diagnosis of cytomegalovirus status.

This table comes from immunoSEQ multiplex PCR, and its TCRdb copy is limited to in-frame clones, with some not included. The data contain about 49,000 clones, approximately 93% of them singletons. The TCR sequence derives from a woman between 18 and 29 years old in good health and CMV-seropositive. The sample taken for sequencing was PBMCs.

CDR3 loop: CASSLAGGRGSYEQYF. CDR3 sequence (DNA): TGTGCCAGCAGCTTAGCGGGGGGCAGGGGGAGCTACGAGCAGTACTTC. This chain connects TRBV7-6 to TRBJ2-7; tentatively, D is TRBD1 (7 bases). Germline loops: CDR1 SGHVS, CDR2 FNYEAQ. This CDR3 comprises 16 residues. Trimming shortened V by 0 bases and J by 3 bases, and 15 bases separated the two germline ends.